The present T cell receptor beta chain was sequenced within a study of tumor and adjacent non-tumor tissue in lung cancer. The CDR3 length is 15 residues. Germline-derived CDR1 and CDR2 are SGHRS and YFSETQ. With V trimmed by 4 bases and J by 1 base, 5 bases remained unmatched. This sample's RNA came from whole unsorted tissue. More than 3 cm separated this lung sample from the edge of the tumor. TCRbeta libraries were built with three rounds of nested PCR, modified from ARM-PCR. TCRdb independently ran MiXCR on the multiplex PCR reads; one entry per CDR3 protein. This table holds about 100,000 distinct CDR3 sequences, about 62% found once. Many counts were recorded for this clonotype. Its antigen is as yet unknown. Regarding the study as a whole: Top 100 clones took a larger repertoire share in normal lung. Tumor TCR diversity, when higher, was linked to shorter survival.

V is TRBV5-1 and J is TRBJ2-7; TRBD2 matches at 10 bases. This sequence was found in a man aged 30 to 39 with non-small cell lung cancer. The specimen sequenced was distant non-tumor lung tissue. DNA for the CDR3: TGCGCCAGCAGCCTTAGCGGGGGGCCTTCCTACGAGCAGTACTTC. This gives the protein CASSLSGGPSYEQYF.